This TCR beta chain comes out of a study of blood T cell repertoires in COVID-19. The CDR3 sequence is 15 residues long. Trimming pared 4 bases from V and 0 bases from J, leaving 12 bases between. Germline CDR1 is SGHRS and CDR2 is YFSETQ. In the original analysis: Estimation of nucleated cell counts relied on the amplification of reference gene primers. The data were produced by immunoSEQ multiplex PCR, yet TCRdb's version contains in-frame clones alone and is incomplete. V and J calls and clone size follow that table, whereas D and trimming were derived from the DNA. The sample holds around 140,000 clones, over 75% seen once.

The genes are TRBV5-1 and TRBJ2-3; TRBD2 is a possible D gene (5 bases). The specimen was peripheral blood. The sequence was obtained from a man between 65 and 85 years old with acute or convalescent COVID-19. The chain's CDR3 is CASSEWERSTDTQYF. CDR3 nucleotides: TGCGCCAGCAGCGAATGGGAGAGGAGCACAGATACGCAGTATTTT. The complete variable domain, with remaining parts taken from reference TRBV5-1 and TRBJ2-3, reads KAGVTQTPRYLIKTRGQQVTLSCSPISGHRSVSWYQQTPGQGLQFLFEYFSETQRNKGNFPGRFSGRQFSNSRSEMNVSTLELGDSALYLCASSEWERSTDTQYFGPGTRLTVL.